The rows below give T cell receptor beta chains drawn from one sample of a study of blood T cell repertoires in COVID-19. Generated by immunoSEQ multiplex PCR, the TCRdb table keeps only in-frame clones and is missing some. The table has 250,000 to 300,000 clones, 85% to 90% seen once. Sequenced sample: peripheral blood. These receptors were obtained from a man younger than 35 with active or convalescent COVID-19. Each CDR3 is given with its conserved first and last residue. The D gene is left open where the match is weak. Part of the rows lack a size; the others show once, few, many or a class for expanded clones.

cdr3_aa cdr3_nt clone_size j_call v_call d_call
CASSSTSYNEQFF TGTGCCAGCAGCTCTACTTCCTACAATGAGCAGTTCTTC - TRBJ2-1 TRBV7-3 -
CASNVYSNSGANVLTF TGCGCCAGCAATGTGTACTCGAACTCTGGGGCCAACGTCCTGACTTTC - TRBJ2-6 TRBV5-1 -
CASSTQRDQPQHF TGTGCCAGTAGCACACAGCGGGATCAGCCCCAGCATTTT - TRBJ1-5 TRBV19 -
CASRLGADTQYF TGTGCCAGTAGGCTGGGAGCAGATACGCAGTATTTT - TRBJ2-3 TRBV19 -
CASSLVPGSGEQYF TGTGCCAGCAGCTTGGTGCCAGGGTCCGGCGAGCAGTACTTC once TRBJ2-7 TRBV5-4 -
CASSGEGGAHNEQFF TGTGCCAGCAGTGGGGAAGGCGGGGCCCACAATGAGCAGTTCTTC - TRBJ2-1 TRBV2 -
CASSFPRRATGLTDTQYF TGTGCCAGCAGCTTTCCCAGGCGGGCCACAGGGCTCACAGATACGCAGTATTTT - TRBJ2-3 TRBV7-9 -
CATSETTGAGANVLTF TGTGCCACCAGTGAAACTACAGGTGCTGGGGCCAACGTCCTGACTTTC - TRBJ2-6 TRBV24-1 -
CASSDLADFYGYTF TGTGCCAGCAGTGATCTCGCAGACTTTTATGGCTACACCTTC - TRBJ1-2 TRBV2 -
CASSPFSGRAYEQYF TGTGCCAGCAGCCCCTTTAGCGGGAGGGCTTACGAGCAGTACTTC - TRBJ2-7 TRBV7-8 TRBD2